The 8 T cell receptor beta chains in this list originate from one sample, sequenced in a study of blood T cell repertoires in COVID-19. Method: immunoSEQ multiplex PCR; TCRdb's copy keeps in-frame clones and lacks some. Among roughly 200,000 clones listed, 85% to 95% were seen once. The sequenced sample consisted of peripheral blood. These receptors were collected from a man aged 25 to 40 with COVID-19, enrolled during active disease.

This clone was observed once. The rearrangement joins TRBV7-3 to TRBJ2-7; 11 positions agree with TRBD1. Germline CDR1 and CDR2: SGHTA and FQGTGA. CDR3 length: 14 residues. Losses at the gene ends were 5 bases for V and 6 bases for J; bases not matched to a gene: 6. The CDR3 region is CASSPRTGGFEQYF. The DNA for the CDR3 is TGTGCCAGCAGCCCGCGGACAGGGGGCTTCGAGCAGTACTTC. Filled out from reference TRBV7-3 and TRBJ2-7, the complete variable domain reads GAGVSQTPSNKVTEKGKYVELRCDPISGHTALYWYRQSLGQGPEFLIYFQGTGAADDSGLPNDRFFAVRPEGSVSTLKIQRTERGDSAVYLCASSPRTGGFEQYFGPGTRLTVT.

This chain uses TRBV6-1 with TRBJ1-1, with D uncertain. There are 13 residues in the CDR3. Trimming removed 2 bases at V and 0 bases at J, with 4 bases between. Per the germline V gene, CDR1 is MNHNS and CDR2 is SASEGT. The DNA of the CDR3 is TGTGCCAGCAGTGAACAGGTGAACACTGAAGCTTTCTTT. As protein: CASSEQVNTEAFF.

The chain employs TRBV9 and TRBJ2-3, with TRBD1 identical over 10 bases. The CDR3 is 16 residues long. V was pared by 4 bases and J by 2 bases, with 7 bases of the junction left unmatched. The V gene's germline CDR1 is SGDLS and CDR2 YYNGEE. The DNA of the CDR3 is TGTGCCAGCAGCCTCAGCGGGACAGGGGACACAGATACGCAGTATTTT. As protein: CASSLSGTGDTDTQYF.

The J gene is TRBJ1-6, the V gene TRBV6-5; no clear D gene. CDR1 is MNHEY and CDR2 is SVGAGI in the germline V gene. CDR3 length: 14 amino acids. V lost 6 bases to trimming and J lost 10 bases, with 16 bases between them. Here the CDR3 DNA reads TGTGCCAGCAGCCCCGAGGCACGCGAGTCACCCCTCCACTTT. Translating gives CASSPEARESPLHF.

The J gene is TRBJ1-2, the V gene TRBV29-1, with D possibly TRBD1 on 6 matching bases. This CDR3 contains 14 residues. V shed 6 bases and J shed 4 bases, with 18 bases lying between them. CDR1 and CDR2 from the germline V gene are SQVTM and ANQGSEA. The chain's CDR3 is CSVSGTRGSYGYTF. The CDR3 DNA reads as TGCAGCGTGTCCGGGACAAGAGGATCCTATGGCTACACCTTC.

This chain connects TRBV10-1 to TRBJ2-2; D perhaps matches TRBD1 (5 bases). Germline V gene data show CDR1 as WNHNN and CDR2 as SYGVQD (reference sequence). V lost 4 bases and J 5 bases, leaving 11 bases between the germline ends. The CDR3 covers 14 residues. The CDR3 DNA reads TGCGCCAGCAGTGGGCAGACAGCTACCGGGGAGCTGTTTTTT. This encodes CASSGQTATGELFF.

The sample holds a few counts of this clone. V is TRBV3-1 (or the pseudogene TRBV3-2) and J is TRBJ1-5, with D maybe TRBD1 (5 bases). The V gene lost 0 bases and the J gene lost 5 bases, with 8 bases spanning the gap. The CDR3 is 14 amino acids. Germline assignment: CDR1 LGHDT and CDR2 YNNKEL (reference sequence). The CDR3 reads CASSQDRAHQPQHF. The CDR3 nucleotides are TGTGCCAGCAGCCAAGACAGGGCCCATCAGCCCCAGCATTTT.

V gene TRBV19 combines with J gene TRBJ2-7; 14 nucleotides match TRBD2. This CDR3 spans 17 amino acids. Trimming at V came to 5 bases and at J to 0 bases, leaving 6 bases not matched to a gene. Germline V gene data show CDR1 as LNHDA and CDR2 as SQIVND (reference sequence). In DNA, the CDR3 is TGTGCCAGTAGTCACGGACTAGCGGGGGGCCCCTCCTACGAGCAGTACTTC. Encoded protein: CASSHGLAGGPSYEQYF.